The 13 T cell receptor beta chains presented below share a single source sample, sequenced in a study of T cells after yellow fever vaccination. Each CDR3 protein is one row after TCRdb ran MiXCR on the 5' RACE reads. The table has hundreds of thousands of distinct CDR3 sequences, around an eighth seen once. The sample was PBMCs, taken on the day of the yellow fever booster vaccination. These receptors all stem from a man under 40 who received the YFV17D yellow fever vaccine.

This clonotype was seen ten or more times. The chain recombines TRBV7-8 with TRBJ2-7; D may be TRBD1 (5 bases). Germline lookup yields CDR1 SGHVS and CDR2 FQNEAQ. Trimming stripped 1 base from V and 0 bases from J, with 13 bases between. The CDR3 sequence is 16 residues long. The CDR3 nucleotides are TGTGCCAGCAGCTTAGGCGCAGGGCGGTTCTCCTACGAGCAGTACTTC. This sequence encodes CASSLGAGRFSYEQYF.

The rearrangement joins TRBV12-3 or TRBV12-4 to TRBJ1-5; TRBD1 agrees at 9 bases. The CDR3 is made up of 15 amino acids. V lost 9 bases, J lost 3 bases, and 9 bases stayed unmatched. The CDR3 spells CASNSGTGINQPQHF. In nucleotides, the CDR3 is TGTGCCAGTAATTCCGGGACAGGGATCAATCAGCCCCAGCATTTT.

The CDR3 sequence: CASSLEEGDSYEQYF. The CDR3 DNA reads TGTGCCAGCAGCTTAGAAGAGGGGGATTCCTACGAGCAGTACTTC. V is TRBV7-8 and J is TRBJ2-7; D is perhaps TRBD1 (6 bases). This CDR3 comprises 15 residues. In germline, CDR1 is SGHVS, CDR2 FQNEAQ. Trimming cost V 1 base and J 1 base, with 11 bases left between them.

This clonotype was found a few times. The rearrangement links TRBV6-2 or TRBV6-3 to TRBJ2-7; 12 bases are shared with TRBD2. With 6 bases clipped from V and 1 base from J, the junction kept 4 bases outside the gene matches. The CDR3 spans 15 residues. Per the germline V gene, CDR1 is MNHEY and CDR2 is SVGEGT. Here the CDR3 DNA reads TGTGCCAGCAGGGGGACTAGCGGGCAATCCTACGAGCAGTACTTC. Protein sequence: CASRGTSGQSYEQYF.

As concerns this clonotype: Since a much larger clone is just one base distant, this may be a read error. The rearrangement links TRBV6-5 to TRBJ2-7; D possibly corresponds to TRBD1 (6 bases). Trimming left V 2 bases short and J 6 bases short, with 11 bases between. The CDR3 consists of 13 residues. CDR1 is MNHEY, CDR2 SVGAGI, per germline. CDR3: CASSYLQGREQYF. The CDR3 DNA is TGTGCCAGCAGTTACCTACAGGGCCGCGAGCAGTACTTC.

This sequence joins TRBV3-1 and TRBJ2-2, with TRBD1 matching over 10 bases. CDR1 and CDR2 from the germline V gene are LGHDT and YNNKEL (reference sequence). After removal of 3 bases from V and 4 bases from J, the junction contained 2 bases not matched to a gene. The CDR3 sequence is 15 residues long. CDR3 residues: CASSHWDRGTGELFF. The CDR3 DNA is TGTGCCAGCAGCCACTGGGACAGGGGCACCGGGGAGCTGTTTTTT.

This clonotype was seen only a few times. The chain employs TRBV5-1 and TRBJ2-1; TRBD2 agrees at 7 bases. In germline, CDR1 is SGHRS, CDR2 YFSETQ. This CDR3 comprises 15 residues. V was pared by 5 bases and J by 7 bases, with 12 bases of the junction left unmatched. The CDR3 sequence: CASSPWEGTWNEQFF. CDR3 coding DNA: TGCGCCAGCAGTCCGTGGGAGGGCACCTGGAATGAGCAGTTCTTC.

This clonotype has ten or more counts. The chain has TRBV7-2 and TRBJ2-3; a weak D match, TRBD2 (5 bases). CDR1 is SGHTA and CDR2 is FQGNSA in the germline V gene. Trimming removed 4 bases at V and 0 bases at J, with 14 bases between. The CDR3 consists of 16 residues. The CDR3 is CASSYKGLASTDTQYF. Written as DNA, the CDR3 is TGTGCCAGCAGCTACAAAGGACTCGCTAGCACAGATACGCAGTATTTT.

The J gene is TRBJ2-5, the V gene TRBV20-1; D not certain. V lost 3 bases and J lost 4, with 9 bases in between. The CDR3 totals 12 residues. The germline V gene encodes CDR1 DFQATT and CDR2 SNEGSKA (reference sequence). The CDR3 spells CSASVPGETQYF. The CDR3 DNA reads TGCAGTGCTAGCGTTCCGGGAGAGACCCAGTACTTC.

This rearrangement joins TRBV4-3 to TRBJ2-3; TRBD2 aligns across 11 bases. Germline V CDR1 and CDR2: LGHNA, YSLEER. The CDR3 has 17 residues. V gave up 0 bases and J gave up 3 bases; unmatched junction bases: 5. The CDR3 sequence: CASSQEPVAGGTDTQYF. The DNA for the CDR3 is TGCGCCAGCAGCCAAGAACCAGTAGCGGGAGGGACAGATACGCAGTATTTT.

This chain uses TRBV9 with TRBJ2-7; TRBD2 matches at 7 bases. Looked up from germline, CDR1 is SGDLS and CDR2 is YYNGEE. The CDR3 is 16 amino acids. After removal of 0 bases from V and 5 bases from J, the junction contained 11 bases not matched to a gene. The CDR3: CASSVEVRGRIHEQYF. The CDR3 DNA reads TGTGCCAGCAGCGTAGAGGTGCGCGGGAGAATCCACGAGCAGTACTTC.

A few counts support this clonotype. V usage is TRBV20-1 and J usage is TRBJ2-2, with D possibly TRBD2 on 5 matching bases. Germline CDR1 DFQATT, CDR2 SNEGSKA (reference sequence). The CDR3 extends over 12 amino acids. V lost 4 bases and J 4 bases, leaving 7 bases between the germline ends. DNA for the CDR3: TGCAGTGCTAAAGAGGGCACCGGGGAGCTGTTTTTT. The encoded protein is CSAKEGTGELFF.

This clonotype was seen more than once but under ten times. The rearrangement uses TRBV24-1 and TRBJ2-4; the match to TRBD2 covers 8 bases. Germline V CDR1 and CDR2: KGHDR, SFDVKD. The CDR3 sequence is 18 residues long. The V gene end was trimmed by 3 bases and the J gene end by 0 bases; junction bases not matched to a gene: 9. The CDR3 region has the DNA TGTGCCACCAGTGATACCGCAGGACTAGCTACAGCCAAAAACATTCAGTACTTC. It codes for CATSDTAGLATAKNIQYF.